The rows below give T cell receptor beta chains drawn from one sample of a study of cytomegalovirus exposure and HLA in healthy donors. Sequencing was performed with immunoSEQ multiplex PCR; in TCRdb, only in-frame clones are kept and a portion is missing. The profile shows roughly 170,000 clones, around 80% of them singletons. Sequencing used PBMCs. The receptors were gathered from a woman between 18 and 29 years old in good health and CMV-seronegative. Both conserved end residues are part of each CDR3. A D gene is named only where the DNA matches it firmly. A clone size is listed for some rows: how often the clone was seen (once, few, many), or a class if it is expanded.

D: TRBD1
J: TRBJ2-7
size: -
V: TRBV6-1
CDR3: CASRDRVFAREQYF
DNA: TGTGCCAGCAGAGACAGGGTTTTCGCTCGAGAGCAGTACTTC

D: TRBD1
J: TRBJ2-1
size: -
V: TRBV5-1
CDR3: CASSLGTGESFEQFF
DNA: TGCGCCAGCAGCTTAGGGACAGGGGAATCGTTTGAGCAGTTCTTC

D: -
J: TRBJ2-7
size: -
V: TRBV28
CDR3: CASSRPGFVLSEQYF
DNA: TGTGCCAGCAGTCGCCCCGGTTTCGTCCTTTCTGAGCAGTACTTC

D: -
J: TRBJ2-7
size: -
V: TRBV28
CDR3: CASSPVSPTPYEQYF
DNA: TGTGCCAGCAGCCCCGTGAGCCCCACCCCCTACGAGCAGTACTTC

D: TRBD2
J: TRBJ2-1
size: -
V: TRBV19
CDR3: CASSDAGTSGDNEQFF
DNA: TGTGCCAGTAGTGACGCCGGGACTAGCGGAGACAATGAGCAGTTCTTC

D: -
J: TRBJ2-7
size: -
V: TRBV4-1
CDR3: CASSQDSEGSNEQYF
DNA: TGCGCCAGCAGCCAAGATTCAGAGGGATCCAACGAGCAGTACTTC

D: -
J: TRBJ2-7
size: -
V: TRBV2
CDR3: CASSQDSGPYEQYF
DNA: TGTGCCAGCAGCCAAGATTCAGGCCCCTACGAGCAGTACTTC

D: TRBD2
J: TRBJ2-3
size: -
V: TRBV6-5
CDR3: CASSYWLAGSTDTQYF
DNA: TGTGCCAGCAGTTACTGGCTAGCGGGAAGCACAGATACGCAGTATTTT

D: TRBD2
J: TRBJ2-1
size: -
V: TRBV5-1
CDR3: CASRSGTSVNEQFF
DNA: TGCGCCAGCAGATCCGGGACTAGCGTCAATGAGCAGTTCTTC

D: -
J: TRBJ2-6
size: -
V: TRBV19
CDR3: CASAVLLGANVLTF
DNA: TGTGCCAGTGCAGTCCTCCTTGGGGCCAACGTCCTGACTTTC

D: TRBD2
J: TRBJ2-7
size: -
V: TRBV25-1
CDR3: CASGGDGGYEQYF
DNA: TGTGCCAGTGGGGGGGACGGCGGGTACGAGCAGTACTTC

D: -
J: TRBJ2-3
size: few
V: TRBV28
CDR3: CASQTASTDTQYF
DNA: TGTGCCAGCCAGACAGCTAGCACAGATACGCAGTATTTT

D: -
J: TRBJ2-7
size: once
V: TRBV10-2
CDR3: CASGAHGAGTGEQYF
DNA: TGCGCCAGCGGAGCCCATGGGGCCGGAACGGGCGAGCAGTACTTC

D: TRBD1
J: TRBJ2-7
size: -
V: TRBV4-2
CDR3: CASSHGQGYEQYF
DNA: TGTGCCAGCAGCCACGGACAGGGGTACGAGCAGTACTTC

D: -
J: TRBJ1-1
size: -
V: TRBV29-1
CDR3: CSARLTGTNTEAFF
DNA: TGCAGCGCCCGTCTCACGGGAACAAACACTGAAGCTTTCTTT

D: -
J: TRBJ2-7
size: -
V: TRBV9
CDR3: CASSVVTGSINEQYF
DNA: TGTGCCAGCAGCGTAGTTACAGGTAGTATAAACGAGCAGTACTTC

D: -
J: TRBJ1-2
size: once
V: TRBV10-2
CDR3: CASQRSGGQHGYTF
DNA: TGCGCCAGCCAGAGAAGTGGGGGCCAACATGGCTACACCTTC

D: TRBD2
J: TRBJ2-3
size: few
V: TRBV28
CDR3: CASSLNPGGYTQYF
DNA: TGTGCCAGCAGTTTAAATCCGGGGGGATATACGCAGTATTTT

D: -
J: TRBJ1-2
size: -
V: TRBV10-3
CDR3: CATLAGPDYGYTF
DNA: TGTGCCACTTTGGCAGGGCCAGACTATGGCTACACCTTC

D: TRBD2
J: TRBJ2-1
size: once
V: TRBV28
CDR3: CASSPYISSGRTYNEQFF
DNA: TGTGCCAGCAGTCCGTACATCTCTAGCGGTAGAACCTACAATGAGCAGTTCTTC

D: -
J: TRBJ1-2
size: -
V: TRBV21-1
CDR3: CASSPRGNYGYTF
DNA: TGTGCCAGCAGCCCGCGGGGGAACTATGGCTACACCTTC

D: TRBD1
J: TRBJ1-4
size: -
V: TRBV15
CDR3: CATSRGQGGEKLFF
DNA: TGTGCCACCAGCAGAGGACAGGGAGGTGAAAAACTGTTTTTT

D: -
J: TRBJ2-7
size: -
V: TRBV28
CDR3: CASSSVGSAYEQYF
DNA: TGTGCCAGCTCCTCGGTGGGGAGCGCCTACGAGCAGTACTTC

D: TRBD1
J: TRBJ2-2
size: -
V: TRBV5-6
CDR3: CASSFRRTGGTGELFF
DNA: TGTGCCAGCAGCTTCCGCCGGACAGGGGGGACCGGGGAGCTGTTTTTT

D: TRBD1
J: TRBJ1-3
size: -
V: TRBV28
CDR3: CATIGQGSSGNTIYF
DNA: TGTGCCACCATCGGACAGGGAAGCTCTGGAAACACCATATATTTT

D: TRBD1
J: TRBJ1-2
size: -
V: TRBV7-2
CDR3: CASSTGQGTLNYGYTF
DNA: TGTGCCAGCAGCACCGGACAGGGGACCCTAAACTATGGCTACACCTTC

D: -
J: TRBJ2-1
size: -
V: TRBV18
CDR3: CASSPGLSQAVYNEQFF
DNA: TGTGCCAGCTCACCAGGCCTGAGTCAAGCGGTCTACAATGAGCAGTTCTTC

D: -
J: TRBJ2-3
size: -
V: TRBV7-3
CDR3: CASSLRASVGADTQYF
DNA: TGTGCCAGCAGCTTAAGGGCTAGCGTTGGGGCAGATACGCAGTATTTT

D: TRBD1
J: TRBJ2-1
size: -
V: TRBV7-9
CDR3: CASSLSTGGKQFF
DNA: TGTGCCAGCAGCTTAAGCACAGGGGGGAAGCAGTTCTTC

D: -
J: TRBJ1-2
size: few
V: TRBV6-1
CDR3: CASSSRQYGYTF
DNA: TGTGCCAGCAGCAGTAGACAGTATGGCTACACCTTC

D: TRBD1
J: TRBJ1-3
size: -
V: TRBV19
CDR3: CASSTGTGRNTIYF
DNA: TGTGCCAGTAGTACCGGGACAGGGAGAAACACCATATATTTT

D: TRBD2
J: TRBJ2-2
size: -
V: TRBV15
CDR3: CATSSFGGVGELFF
DNA: TGTGCCACCAGCAGCTTTGGGGGGGTGGGGGAGCTGTTTTTT

D: TRBD1
J: TRBJ1-2
size: -
V: TRBV6-6
CDR3: CASSPEGAYGYTF
DNA: TGTGCCAGCAGTCCCGAGGGGGCCTATGGCTACACCTTC

D: -
J: TRBJ2-2
size: -
V: TRBV6-5
CDR3: CASSLHGRTGELFF
DNA: TGTGCCAGCAGCCTACATGGGCGCACCGGGGAGCTGTTTTTT

D: -
J: TRBJ2-4
size: -
V: TRBV2
CDR3: CASRERDTYLAKNIQYF
DNA: TGTGCCAGCAGGGAACGGGACACCTATCTAGCCAAAAACATTCAGTACTTC

D: -
J: TRBJ2-7
size: -
V: TRBV11-1
CDR3: CASSFSSYEQYF
DNA: TGTGCCAGCAGCTTCAGCTCCTACGAGCAGTACTTC

D: TRBD1
J: TRBJ1-5
size: -
V: TRBV19
CDR3: CASSDGQGYTSNQPQHF
DNA: TGTGCCAGTAGTGACGGACAGGGGTACACAAGCAATCAGCCCCAGCATTTT

D: -
J: TRBJ2-3
size: -
V: TRBV7-2
CDR3: CASSLRTDTQYF
DNA: TGTGCCAGCAGCCTTCGCACAGATACGCAGTATTTT

D: -
J: TRBJ1-1
size: once
V: TRBV5-1
CDR3: CASSVNPGNTEAFF
DNA: TGCGCCAGCAGCGTAAACCCGGGGAACACTGAAGCTTTCTTT

D: -
J: TRBJ1-4
size: -
V: TRBV4-2
CDR3: CASSQGGRRDEKLFF
DNA: TGTGCCAGCAGCCAGGGAGGCAGGAGGGATGAAAAACTGTTTTTT

D: -
J: TRBJ1-1
size: -
V: TRBV5-1
CDR3: CASSLAAGNTEAFF
DNA: TGCGCCAGCAGCTTGGCTGCGGGCAACACTGAAGCTTTCTTT

D: TRBD1
J: TRBJ1-1
size: -
V: TRBV7-8
CDR3: CASSLGAGGTEAFF
DNA: TGTGCCAGCAGCTTAGGGGCAGGGGGCACTGAAGCTTTCTTT

D: -
J: TRBJ2-5
size: -
V: TRBV30
CDR3: CAWSVQQETQYF
DNA: TGTGCCTGGAGTGTCCAACAAGAGACCCAGTACTTC

D: TRBD1
J: TRBJ2-5
size: -
V: TRBV4-3
CDR3: CASSQGFDPGTGTGRQYF
DNA: TGCGCCAGCAGCCAAGGTTTCGATCCCGGGACAGGGACAGGCCGGCAGTACTTC

D: TRBD2
J: TRBJ2-7
size: few
V: TRBV14
CDR3: CASSQDEGLAGGRAYEQYF
DNA: TGTGCCAGCAGCCAAGATGAGGGACTAGCGGGAGGTCGAGCTTACGAGCAGTACTTC

D: -
J: TRBJ1-2
size: few
V: TRBV28
CDR3: CASSPRQDLYGYTF
DNA: TGTGCCAGCAGTCCCCGACAGGATCTTTATGGCTACACCTTC

D: TRBD2
J: TRBJ2-1
size: -
V: TRBV7-2
CDR3: CASSLDGRANEQFF
DNA: TGTGCCAGCAGCTTGGACGGGAGGGCCAATGAGCAGTTCTTC

D: TRBD1
J: TRBJ2-7
size: -
V: TRBV19
CDR3: CASSPGQDVFQQYF
DNA: TGTGCCAGTAGTCCAGGACAGGATGTCTTCCAGCAGTACTTC

D: TRBD1
J: TRBJ1-5
size: -
V: TRBV9
CDR3: CASSVGTGPQPQHF
DNA: TGTGCCAGCAGCGTAGGGACAGGGCCTCAGCCCCAGCATTTT

D: TRBD1
J: TRBJ1-5
size: -
V: TRBV27
CDR3: CASSFGTLGQQHF
DNA: TGTGCCAGCAGTTTTGGGACTTTGGGACAGCAGCATTTT